Reported below is one T cell receptor delta chain. Its antigen specificity is not known. One base away there is no much larger clone; base qualities are not given. RNA was extracted with the RNeasy mini kit and reverse transcribed using Superscript III. CDR3 amplicons were generated by multiplex PCR with pooled V-gene forward primers and a constant-region reverse primer carrying Illumina adaptor overhangs. After gel purification, the amplicons were indexed with Nextera index primers over roughly 8 extra PCR cycles and then purified using AMPure XP beads. Sequencing of libraries was performed on an Illumina MiSeq using paired-end 250 bp reads, dual indexing and a roughly 19% PhiX spike-in. Processing in the source paper ran as follows. Reads were quality checked with FastQC, and TRG read pairs were merged with ea-utils fastq-join. Sequences were annotated with IMGT/HighV-QUEST, keeping only productive sequences with unambiguous V-gene assignment; clonotypes were defined by identical CDR3 sequence. For downstream analysis, VDJtools 1.1.1, tcR 2.2.3, Treemap and vegan Shannon diversity in R 3.4.4 were used. With CATT, TCRdb called clones again from the public reads; duplicate DNA rows were later joined. It is TCRdb's table, rather than the study itself, that gives the V and J calls and clone size. This sample holds about 58,000 delta-chain clones; approximately 16% were observed only once. 0.3% to 0.45% of the sample rests with the top ten.

Clipping removes 2 bases from V and 0 bases from J, with 29 as the unmatched junction base count. From the germline V gene, CDR1 is TSWWSYY and CDR2 is QGS. From the cysteine up to the phenylalanine, the CDR3 has a length of 24 residues. The only DNA kept is the CDR3, 72 bases in frame from the first base. This entry comes from a study of Vδ1+ human thymocytes (dated by TCRdb to between 2017 and 2018). About the study as a whole: mRNA-level TRG and TRD CDR3 repertoires of highly purified Vdelta1+ thymocytes from young children were characterised as a data resource. The multiplex-based CDR3 amplicon strategy had previously been validated against 5'RACE-based CDR3 amplicon generation methods.

General study outcomes and caveats: Approximately 20% of thymic TRD sequences were found to be Vdelta2 (and few were Vdelta3) despite high sort purity, in contrast to peripheral blood Vdelta1+ controls. Numerous TRG clonotypes were shared among donors (up to roughly 7x10^3), while TRD repertoires were essentially private (a maximum of roughly 120 shared). Donors did not cluster by age or sex, so the analyses were not stratified by age or sex. Because unexpected Vdelta2 sequences could lead to misinterpretation of bulk repertoire data, the authors recommended using highly purified populations and single-cell validation. Unlike the oligoclonal repertoires in peripheral blood, the thymic TRG and TRD repertoires appeared highly polyclonal, with Gaussian CDR3 length distributions.

Thymic samples were depleted of alphabeta T cells, then CD3+ TCRVdelta1+ TCRVdelta2- thymocytes were FACS-sorted. The purity of the sorted Vdelta1+ thymocytes fell between about 98% and 99.6%. The thymic specimens were obtained from fewer than ten paediatric patients, aged about 5 days to 15 months, who were having corrective cardiac surgery. Thymic tissue was dispersed, and mononuclear cells were isolated on a Histopaque-1077 density gradient. For staining, the antibodies used were anti-TCRVdelta1 clone TS8.2, anti-TCRVdelta2 clone B6, anti-CD3 clone HIT3a and anti-TCRalphabeta clone IP26. Sequenced input: Vdelta1+ gamma-delta thymocytes from the thymus. The label giving this sample's cell subset or site can be read as: FACS-sorted CD3+ TCRalphabeta- TCRVdelta1+ TCRVdelta2- thymocytes. Rearrangement joined TRDV1 to TRDJ1; the central 8 bases match TRDD3. This TCR was recovered from a girl under two years old who had congenital heart surgery. For the CDR3, the sequence is CALGEGGLLPPRGGYGRYTDKLIF. In nucleotide form, the sequence is TGTGCTCTTGGGGAAGGGGGCCTCCTACCACCACGGGGGGGATATGGCCGGTACACCGATAAACTCATCTTT.